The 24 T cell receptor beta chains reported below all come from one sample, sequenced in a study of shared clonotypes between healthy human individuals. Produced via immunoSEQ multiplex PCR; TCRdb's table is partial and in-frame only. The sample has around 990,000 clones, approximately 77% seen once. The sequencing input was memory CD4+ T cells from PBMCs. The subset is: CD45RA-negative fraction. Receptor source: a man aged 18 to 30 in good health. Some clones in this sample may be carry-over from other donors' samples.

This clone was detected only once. The CDR3 DNA is TGTGCCAGCAGTATCCTAGGACAGGTGGGGAGCACTGAAGCTTTCTTT. It encodes CASSILGQVGSTEAFF. This chain links TRBV28 with TRBJ1-1, with 7 bases aligning to TRBD1. V was clipped by 5 bases and J by 4 bases; unmatched bases: 13. CDR1 and CDR2 (germline): MDHEN, SYDVKM. CDR3 length: 16 amino acids. The full variable domain, with the rest looked up from reference TRBV28 and TRBJ1-1, is DVKVTQSSRYLVKRTGEKVFLECVQDMDHENMFWYRQDPGLGLRLIYFSYDVKMKEKGDIPEGYSVSREKKERFSLILESASTNQTSMYLCASSILGQVGSTEAFFGQGTRLTVV.

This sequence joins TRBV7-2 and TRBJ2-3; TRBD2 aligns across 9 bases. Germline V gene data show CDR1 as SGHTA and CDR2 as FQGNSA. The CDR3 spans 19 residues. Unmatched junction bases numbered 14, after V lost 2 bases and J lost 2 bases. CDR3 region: CASSLKIPLAGTNTDTQYF. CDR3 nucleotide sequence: TGTGCCAGCAGCTTAAAGATTCCGCTAGCGGGGACTAACACAGATACGCAGTATTTT. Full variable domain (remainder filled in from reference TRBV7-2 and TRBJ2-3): GAGVSQSPSNKVTEKGKDVELRCDPISGHTALYWYRQSLGQGLEFLIYFQGNSAPDKSGLPSDRFSAERTGGSVSTLTIQRTQQEDSAVYLCASSLKIPLAGTNTDTQYFGPGTRLTVL.

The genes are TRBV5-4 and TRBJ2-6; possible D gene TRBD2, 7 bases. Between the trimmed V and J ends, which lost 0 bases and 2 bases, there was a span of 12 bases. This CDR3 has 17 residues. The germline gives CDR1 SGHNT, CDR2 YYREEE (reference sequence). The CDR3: CASSLGGGTTGANVLTF. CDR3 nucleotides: TGTGCCAGCAGCTTGGGGGGAGGGACAACTGGGGCCAACGTCCTGACTTTC.

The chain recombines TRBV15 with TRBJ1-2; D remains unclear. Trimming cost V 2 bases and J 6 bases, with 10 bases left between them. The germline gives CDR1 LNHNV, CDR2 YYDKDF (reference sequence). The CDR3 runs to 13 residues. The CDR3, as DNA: TGTGCCACCAGCAGAACACGGCGGGATGGCTACACCTTC. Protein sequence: CATSRTRRDGYTF.

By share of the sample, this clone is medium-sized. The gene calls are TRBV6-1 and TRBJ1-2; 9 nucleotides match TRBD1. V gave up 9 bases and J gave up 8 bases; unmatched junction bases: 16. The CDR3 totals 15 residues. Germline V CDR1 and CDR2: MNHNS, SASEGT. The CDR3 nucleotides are TGTGCCAGTGACATTAATGGACAGGGGCCAAGGGGCTACACCTTC. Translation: CASDINGQGPRGYTF.

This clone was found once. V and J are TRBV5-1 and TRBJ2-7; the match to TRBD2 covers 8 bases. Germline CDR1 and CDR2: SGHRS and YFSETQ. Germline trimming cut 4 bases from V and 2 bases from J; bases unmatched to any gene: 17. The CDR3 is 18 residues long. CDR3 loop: CASSPGPPGTSVTYEQYF. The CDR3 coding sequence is TGCGCCAGCAGCCCCGGCCCGCCGGGGACTAGTGTTACCTACGAGCAGTACTTC.

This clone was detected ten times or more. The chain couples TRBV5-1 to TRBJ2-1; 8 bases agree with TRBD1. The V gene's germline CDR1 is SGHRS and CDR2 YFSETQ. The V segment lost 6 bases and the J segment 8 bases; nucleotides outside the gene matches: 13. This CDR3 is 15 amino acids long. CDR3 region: CASTPRTGMSYEQFF. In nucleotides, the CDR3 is TGCGCCAGCACCCCGAGGACAGGGATGTCCTATGAGCAGTTCTTC. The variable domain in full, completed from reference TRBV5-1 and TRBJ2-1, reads KAGVTQTPRYLIKTRGQQVTLSCSPISGHRSVSWYQQTPGQGLQFLFEYFSETQRNKGNFPGRFSGRQFSNSRSEMNVSTLELGDSALYLCASTPRTGMSYEQFFGPGTRLTVL.

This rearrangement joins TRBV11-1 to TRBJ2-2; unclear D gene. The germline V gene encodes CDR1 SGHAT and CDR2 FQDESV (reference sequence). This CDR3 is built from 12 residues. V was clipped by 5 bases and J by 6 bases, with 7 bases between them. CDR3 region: CASSPVSGELFF. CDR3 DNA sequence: TGTGCCAGCAGCCCGGTTTCCGGGGAGCTGTTTTTT.

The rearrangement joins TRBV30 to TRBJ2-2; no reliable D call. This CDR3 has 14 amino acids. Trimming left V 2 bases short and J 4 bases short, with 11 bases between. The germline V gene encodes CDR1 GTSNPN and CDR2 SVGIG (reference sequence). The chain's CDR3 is CAWSRRRVTGELFF. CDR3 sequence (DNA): TGTGCCTGGAGTCGCAGGCGAGTCACCGGGGAGCTGTTTTTT.

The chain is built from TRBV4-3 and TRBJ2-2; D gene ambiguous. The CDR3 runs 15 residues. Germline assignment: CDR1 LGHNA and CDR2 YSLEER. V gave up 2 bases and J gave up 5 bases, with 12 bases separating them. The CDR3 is CASSQRRASTGELFF. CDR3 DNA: TGCGCCAGCAGCCAACGCCGGGCTTCTACCGGGGAGCTGTTTTTT.

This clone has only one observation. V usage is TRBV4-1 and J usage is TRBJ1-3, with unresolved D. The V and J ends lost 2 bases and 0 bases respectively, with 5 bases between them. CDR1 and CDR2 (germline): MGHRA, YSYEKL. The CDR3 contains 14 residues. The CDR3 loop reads CASSQQFSGNTIYF. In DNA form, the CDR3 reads TGCGCCAGCAGCCAACAATTCTCTGGAAACACCATATATTTT.

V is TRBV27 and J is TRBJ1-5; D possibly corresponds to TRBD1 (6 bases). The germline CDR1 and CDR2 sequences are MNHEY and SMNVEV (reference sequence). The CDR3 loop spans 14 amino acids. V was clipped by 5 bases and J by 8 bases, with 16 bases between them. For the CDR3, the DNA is TGTGCCAGCAGTACTAACAGGGCACGGGAGCCCCAGCATTTT. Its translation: CASSTNRAREPQHF.

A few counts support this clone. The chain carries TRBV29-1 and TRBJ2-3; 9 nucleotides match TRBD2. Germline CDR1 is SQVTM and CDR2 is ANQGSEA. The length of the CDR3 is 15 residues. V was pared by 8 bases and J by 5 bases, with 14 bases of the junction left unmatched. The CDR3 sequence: CSLKGRTSDGDTQYF. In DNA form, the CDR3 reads TGCAGCCTAAAAGGTCGGACTAGCGATGGAGATACGCAGTATTTT.

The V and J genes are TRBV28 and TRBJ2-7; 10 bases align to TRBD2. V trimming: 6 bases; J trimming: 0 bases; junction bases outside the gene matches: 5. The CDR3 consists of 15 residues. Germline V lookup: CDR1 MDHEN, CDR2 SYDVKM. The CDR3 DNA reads TGTGCCAGCAGCGGTAGCGGGAGGACCTCCTACGAGCAGTACTTC. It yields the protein CASSGSGRTSYEQYF. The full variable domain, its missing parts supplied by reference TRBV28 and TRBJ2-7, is DVKVTQSSRYLVKRTGEKVFLECVQDMDHENMFWYRQDPGLGLRLIYFSYDVKMKEKGDIPEGYSVSREKKERFSLILESASTNQTSMYLCASSGSGRTSYEQYFGPGTRLTVT.

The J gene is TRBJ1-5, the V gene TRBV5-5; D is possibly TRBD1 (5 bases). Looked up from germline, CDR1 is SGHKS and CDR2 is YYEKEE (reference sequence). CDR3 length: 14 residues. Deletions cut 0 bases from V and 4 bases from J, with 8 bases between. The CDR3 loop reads CASSLAGVNQPQHF. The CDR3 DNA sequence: TGTGCCAGCAGCTTGGCGGGGGTAAATCAGCCCCAGCATTTT.

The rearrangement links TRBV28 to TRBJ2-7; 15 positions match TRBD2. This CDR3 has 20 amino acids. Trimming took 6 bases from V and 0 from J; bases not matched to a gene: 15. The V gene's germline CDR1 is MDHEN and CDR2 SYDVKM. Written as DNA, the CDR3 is TGTGCCAGCAGGCAAATCCGGGGGACTAGCGGGAGGACGTTCTCCTACGAGCAGTACTTC. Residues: CASRQIRGTSGRTFSYEQYF. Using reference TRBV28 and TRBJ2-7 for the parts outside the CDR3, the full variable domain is DVKVTQSSRYLVKRTGEKVFLECVQDMDHENMFWYRQDPGLGLRLIYFSYDVKMKEKGDIPEGYSVSREKKERFSLILESASTNQTSMYLCASRQIRGTSGRTFSYEQYFGPGTRLTVT.

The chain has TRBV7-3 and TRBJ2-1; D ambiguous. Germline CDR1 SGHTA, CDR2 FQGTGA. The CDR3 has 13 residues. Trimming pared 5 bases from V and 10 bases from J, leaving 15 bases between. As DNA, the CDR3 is TGTGCCAGCAGCCAGCGCTACGGTTTGGAGCAGTTCTTC. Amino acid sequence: CASSQRYGLEQFF.

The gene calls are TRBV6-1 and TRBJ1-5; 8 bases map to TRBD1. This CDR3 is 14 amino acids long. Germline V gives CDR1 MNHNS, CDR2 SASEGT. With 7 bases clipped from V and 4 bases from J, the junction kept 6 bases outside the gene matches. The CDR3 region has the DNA TGTGCCAGCAAGAGGGGACAGGCTAATCAGCCCCAGCATTTT. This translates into CASKRGQANQPQHF.

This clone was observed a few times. CDR3 loop: CASSRGWGQETQYF. CDR3 bases: TGTGCCAGCAGTCGGGGGTGGGGGCAAGAGACCCAGTACTTC. This chain uses TRBV27 with TRBJ2-5; perhaps TRBD2 as D (6 bases). Germline CDR1 reads MNHEY; CDR2 reads SMNVEV (reference sequence). V was pared by 5 bases and J by 2 bases, with 12 bases between. This CDR3 spans 14 amino acids.

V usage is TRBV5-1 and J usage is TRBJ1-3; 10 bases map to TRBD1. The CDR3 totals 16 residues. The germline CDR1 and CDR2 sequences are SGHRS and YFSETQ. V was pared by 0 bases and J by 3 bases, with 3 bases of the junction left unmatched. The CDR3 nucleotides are TGCGCCAGCAGCTTGGCGGGACAGGGGTATGGAAACACCATATATTTT. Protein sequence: CASSLAGQGYGNTIYF. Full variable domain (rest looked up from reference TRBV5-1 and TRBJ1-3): KAGVTQTPRYLIKTRGQQVTLSCSPISGHRSVSWYQQTPGQGLQFLFEYFSETQRNKGNFPGRFSGRQFSNSRSEMNVSTLELGDSALYLCASSLAGQGYGNTIYFGEGSWLTVV.

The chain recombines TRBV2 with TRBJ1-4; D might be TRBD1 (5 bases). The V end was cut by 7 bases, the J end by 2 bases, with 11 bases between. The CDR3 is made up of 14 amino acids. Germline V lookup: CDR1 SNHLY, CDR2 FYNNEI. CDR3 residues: CASNRQSTNEKLFF. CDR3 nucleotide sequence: TGTGCCAGCAACCGACAGAGCACTAATGAAAAACTGTTTTTT.

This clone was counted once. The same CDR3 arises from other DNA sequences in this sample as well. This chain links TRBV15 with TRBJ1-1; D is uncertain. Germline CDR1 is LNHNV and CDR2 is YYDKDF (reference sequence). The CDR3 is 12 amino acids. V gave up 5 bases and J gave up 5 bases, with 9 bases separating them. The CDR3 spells CATSRGWTEAFF. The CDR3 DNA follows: TGTGCCACCAGCCGGGGATGGACTGAAGCTTTCTTT.

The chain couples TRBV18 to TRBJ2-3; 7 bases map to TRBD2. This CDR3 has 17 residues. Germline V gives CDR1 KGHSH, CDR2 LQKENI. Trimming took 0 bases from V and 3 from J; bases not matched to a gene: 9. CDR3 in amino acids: CASSPPRAGERTDTQYF. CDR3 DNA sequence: TGTGCCAGCTCACCACCCAGGGCGGGGGAGAGGACAGATACGCAGTATTTT. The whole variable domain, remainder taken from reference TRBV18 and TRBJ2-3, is NAGVMQNPRHLVRRRGQEARLRCSPMKGHSHVYWYRQLPEEGLKFMVYLQKENIIDESGMPKERFSAEFPKEGPSILRIQQVVRGDSAAYFCASSPPRAGERTDTQYFGPGTRLTVL.

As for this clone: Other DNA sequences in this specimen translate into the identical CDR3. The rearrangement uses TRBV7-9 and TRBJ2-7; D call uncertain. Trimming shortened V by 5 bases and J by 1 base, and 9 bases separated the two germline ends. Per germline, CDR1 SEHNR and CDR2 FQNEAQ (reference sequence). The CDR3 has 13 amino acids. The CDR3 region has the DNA TGTGCCAGCAGCCCCACATCTTCCTACGAGCAGTACTTC. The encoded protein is CASSPTSSYEQYF.